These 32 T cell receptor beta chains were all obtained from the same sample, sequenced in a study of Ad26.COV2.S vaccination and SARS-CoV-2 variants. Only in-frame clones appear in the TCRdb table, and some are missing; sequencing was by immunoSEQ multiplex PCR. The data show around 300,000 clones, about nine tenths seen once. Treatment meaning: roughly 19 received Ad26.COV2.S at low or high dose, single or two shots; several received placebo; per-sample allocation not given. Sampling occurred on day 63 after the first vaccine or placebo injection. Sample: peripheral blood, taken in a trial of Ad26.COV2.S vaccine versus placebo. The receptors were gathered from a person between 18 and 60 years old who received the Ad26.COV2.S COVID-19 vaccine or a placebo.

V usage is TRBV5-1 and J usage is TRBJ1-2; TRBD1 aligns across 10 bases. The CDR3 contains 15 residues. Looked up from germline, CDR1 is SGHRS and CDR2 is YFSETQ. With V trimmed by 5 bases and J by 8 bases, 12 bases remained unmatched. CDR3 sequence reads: CASRDTTGGVGGYTF. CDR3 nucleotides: TGCGCCAGCAGAGACACGACAGGGGGCGTCGGCGGCTACACCTTC.

The chain's CDR3 is CACQQLAENEKLFF. The CDR3 DNA reads TGTGCCTGCCAACAGTTAGCGGAAAATGAAAAACTGTTTTTT. The rearrangement joins TRBV30 to TRBJ1-4, with D uncertain. This CDR3 is 14 amino acids long. CDR1 and CDR2 from the germline V gene are GTSNPN and SVGIG (reference sequence). V was cut by 6 bases and J by 5 bases, with 16 bases left in between.

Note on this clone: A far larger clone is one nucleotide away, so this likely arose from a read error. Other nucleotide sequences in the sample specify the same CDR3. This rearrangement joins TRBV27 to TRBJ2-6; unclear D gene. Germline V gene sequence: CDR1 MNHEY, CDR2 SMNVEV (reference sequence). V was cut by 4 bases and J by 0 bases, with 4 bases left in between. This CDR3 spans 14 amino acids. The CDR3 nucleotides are TGTGCCAGCAGTTACAGCTCTGGGGCCAACGTCCTGACTTTC. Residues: CASSYSSGANVLTF.

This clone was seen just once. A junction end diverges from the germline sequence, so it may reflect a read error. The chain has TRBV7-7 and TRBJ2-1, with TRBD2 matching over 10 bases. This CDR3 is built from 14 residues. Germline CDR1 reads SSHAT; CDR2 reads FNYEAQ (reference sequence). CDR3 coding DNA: TGTGCTAGCAGCAACATAGCGGGGGGCGGCGAGCAGTTCTTC. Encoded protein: CASSNIAGGGEQFF.

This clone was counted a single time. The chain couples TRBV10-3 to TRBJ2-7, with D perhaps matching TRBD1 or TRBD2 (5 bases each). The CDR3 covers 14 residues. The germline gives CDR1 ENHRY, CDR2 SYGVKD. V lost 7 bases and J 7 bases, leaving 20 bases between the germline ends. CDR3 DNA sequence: TGTGCCATCACCTTTGACAGAGGACTCTCGGAGCAGTACTTC. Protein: CAITFDRGLSEQYF.

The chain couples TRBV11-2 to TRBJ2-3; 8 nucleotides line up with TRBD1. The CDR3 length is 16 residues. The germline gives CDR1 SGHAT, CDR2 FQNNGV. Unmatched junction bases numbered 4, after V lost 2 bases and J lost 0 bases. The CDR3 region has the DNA TGTGCCAGCAGCTTACAGGGGGCTGTGAGCACAGATACGCAGTATTTT. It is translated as CASSLQGAVSTDTQYF.

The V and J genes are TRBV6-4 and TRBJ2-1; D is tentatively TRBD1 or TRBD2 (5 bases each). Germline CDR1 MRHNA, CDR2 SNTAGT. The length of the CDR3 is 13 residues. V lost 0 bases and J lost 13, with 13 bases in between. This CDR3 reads CASSDSFQGAQFF. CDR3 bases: TGTGCCAGCAGTGACTCCTTCCAGGGAGCCCAGTTCTTC.

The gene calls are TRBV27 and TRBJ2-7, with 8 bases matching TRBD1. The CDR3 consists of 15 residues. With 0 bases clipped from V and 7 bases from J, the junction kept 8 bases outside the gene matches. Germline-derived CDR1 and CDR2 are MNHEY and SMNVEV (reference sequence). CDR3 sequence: CASSLSTGVSGEQYF. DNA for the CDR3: TGTGCCAGCAGTTTATCGACAGGGGTATCGGGGGAGCAGTACTTC.

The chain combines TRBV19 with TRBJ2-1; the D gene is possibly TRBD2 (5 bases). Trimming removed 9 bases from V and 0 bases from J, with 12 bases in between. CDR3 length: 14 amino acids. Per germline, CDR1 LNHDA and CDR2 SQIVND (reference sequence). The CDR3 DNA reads TGTGCCAGCACTAAGCGGCGCTCCTACAATGAGCAGTTCTTC. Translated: CASTKRRSYNEQFF.

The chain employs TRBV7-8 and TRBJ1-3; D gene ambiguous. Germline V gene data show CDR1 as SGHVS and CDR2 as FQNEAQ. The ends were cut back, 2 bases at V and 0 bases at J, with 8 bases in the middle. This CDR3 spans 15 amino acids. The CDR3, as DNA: TGTGCCAGCAGCTTAAGTATGAACTCTGGAAACACCATATATTTT. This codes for CASSLSMNSGNTIYF. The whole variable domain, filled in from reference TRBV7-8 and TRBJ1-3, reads GAGVSQSPRYKVAKRGQDVALRCDPISGHVSLFWYQQALGQGPEFLTYFQNEAQLDKSGLPSDRFFAERPEGSVSTLKIQRTQQEDSAVYLCASSLSMNSGNTIYFGEGSWLTVV.

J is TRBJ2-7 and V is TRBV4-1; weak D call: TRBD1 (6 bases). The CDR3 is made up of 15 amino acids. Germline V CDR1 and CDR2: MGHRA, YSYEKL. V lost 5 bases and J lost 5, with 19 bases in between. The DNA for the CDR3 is TGCGCCAGCAGCACCGGGACACTGCGAACCCACGAGCAGTACTTC. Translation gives CASSTGTLRTHEQYF.

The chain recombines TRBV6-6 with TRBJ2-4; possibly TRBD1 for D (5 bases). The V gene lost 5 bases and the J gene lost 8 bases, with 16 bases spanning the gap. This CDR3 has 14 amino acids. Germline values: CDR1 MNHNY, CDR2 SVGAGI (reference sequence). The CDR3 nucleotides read TGTGCCAGCAGTGTCCTCCAGGGTACACACATTCAGTACTTC. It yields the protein CASSVLQGTHIQYF.

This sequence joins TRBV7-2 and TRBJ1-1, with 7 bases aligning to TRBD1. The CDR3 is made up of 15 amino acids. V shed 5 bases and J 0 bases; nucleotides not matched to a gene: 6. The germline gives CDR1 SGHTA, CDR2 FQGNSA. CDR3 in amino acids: CASSLTGAMNTEAFF. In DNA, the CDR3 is TGTGCCAGCAGCCTAACAGGGGCTATGAACACTGAAGCTTTCTTT.

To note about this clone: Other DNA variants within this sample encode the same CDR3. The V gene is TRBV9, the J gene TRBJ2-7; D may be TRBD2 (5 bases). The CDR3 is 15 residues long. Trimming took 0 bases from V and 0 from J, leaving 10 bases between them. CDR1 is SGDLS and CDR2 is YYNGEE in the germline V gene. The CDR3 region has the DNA TGTGCCAGCAGCGTAGGCGGGTTAAGCTCCTACGAGCAGTACTTC. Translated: CASSVGGLSSYEQYF. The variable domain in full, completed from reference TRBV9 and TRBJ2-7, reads DSGVTQTPKHLITATGQRVTLRCSPRSGDLSVYWYQQSLDQGLQFLIQYYNGEERAKGNILERFSAQQFPDLHSELNLSSLELGDSALYFCASSVGGLSSYEQYFGPGTRLTVT.

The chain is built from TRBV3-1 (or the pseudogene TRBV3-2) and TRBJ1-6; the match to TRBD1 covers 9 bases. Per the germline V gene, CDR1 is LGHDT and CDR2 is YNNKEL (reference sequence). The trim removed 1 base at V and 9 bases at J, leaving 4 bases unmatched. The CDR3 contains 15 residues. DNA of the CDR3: TGTGCCAGCAGCCAAGGACCGACAGGGGGTTCACCCCTCCACTTT. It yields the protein CASSQGPTGGSPLHF.

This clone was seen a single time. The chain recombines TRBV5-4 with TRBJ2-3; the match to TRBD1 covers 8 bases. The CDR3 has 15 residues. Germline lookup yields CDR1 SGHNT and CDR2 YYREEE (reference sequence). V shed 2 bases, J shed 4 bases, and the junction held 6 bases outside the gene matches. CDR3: CASSFIQGGSDTQYF. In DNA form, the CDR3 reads TGTGCCAGCAGCTTCATACAGGGGGGTTCAGATACGCAGTATTTT.

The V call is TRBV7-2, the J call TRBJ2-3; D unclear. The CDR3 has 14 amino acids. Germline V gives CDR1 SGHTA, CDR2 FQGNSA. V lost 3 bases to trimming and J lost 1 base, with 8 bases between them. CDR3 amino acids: CASSLSARTDTQYF. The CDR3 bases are TGTGCCAGCAGCTTGTCGGCACGCACAGATACGCAGTATTTT.

This CDR3 reads CASKNRGGEQFF. CDR3 nucleotide sequence: TGTGCCAGCAAAAATCGAGGCGGTGAGCAGTTCTTC. The chain couples TRBV6-5 to TRBJ2-1; D remains ambiguous. This CDR3 contains 12 residues. The germline V and J ends were trimmed by 7 bases and 9 bases, with 13 bases remaining between them. CDR1 MNHEY and CDR2 SVGAGI come from the germline V gene.

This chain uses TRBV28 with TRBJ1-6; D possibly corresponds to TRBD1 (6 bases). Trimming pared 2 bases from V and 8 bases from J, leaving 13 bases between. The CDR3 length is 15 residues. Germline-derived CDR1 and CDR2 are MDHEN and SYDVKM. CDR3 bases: TGTGCCAGCAGTTTACTCGGCAGGGGTGATTCACCCCTCCACTTT. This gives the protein CASSLLGRGDSPLHF.

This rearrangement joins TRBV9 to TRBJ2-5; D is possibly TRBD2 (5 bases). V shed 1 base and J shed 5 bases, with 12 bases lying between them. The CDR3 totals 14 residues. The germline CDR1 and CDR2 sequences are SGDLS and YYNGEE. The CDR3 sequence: CASSVSRGLETQYF. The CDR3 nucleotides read TGTGCCAGCAGCGTAAGTCGGGGATTGGAGACCCAGTACTTC. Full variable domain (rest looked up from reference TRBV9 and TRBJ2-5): DSGVTQTPKHLITATGQRVTLRCSPRSGDLSVYWYQQSLDQGLQFLIQYYNGEERAKGNILERFSAQQFPDLHSELNLSSLELGDSALYFCASSVSRGLETQYFGPGTRLLVL.

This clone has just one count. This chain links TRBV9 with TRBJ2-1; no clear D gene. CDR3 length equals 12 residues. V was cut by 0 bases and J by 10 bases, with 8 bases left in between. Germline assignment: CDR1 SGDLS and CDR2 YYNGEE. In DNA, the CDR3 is TGTGCCAGCAGCGTAGTTGAAGGGGAGCAGTTCTTC. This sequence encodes CASSVVEGEQFF. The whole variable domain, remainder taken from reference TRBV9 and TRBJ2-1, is DSGVTQTPKHLITATGQRVTLRCSPRSGDLSVYWYQQSLDQGLQFLIQYYNGEERAKGNILERFSAQQFPDLHSELNLSSLELGDSALYFCASSVVEGEQFFGPGTRLTVL.

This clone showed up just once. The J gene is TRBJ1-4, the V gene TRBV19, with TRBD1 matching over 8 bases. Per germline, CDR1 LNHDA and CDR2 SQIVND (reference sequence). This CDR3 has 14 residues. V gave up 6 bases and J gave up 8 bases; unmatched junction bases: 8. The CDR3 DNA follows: TGTGCCAGTAGAGACGGGACAGGTCTGGAAAAACTGTTTTTT. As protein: CASRDGTGLEKLFF.

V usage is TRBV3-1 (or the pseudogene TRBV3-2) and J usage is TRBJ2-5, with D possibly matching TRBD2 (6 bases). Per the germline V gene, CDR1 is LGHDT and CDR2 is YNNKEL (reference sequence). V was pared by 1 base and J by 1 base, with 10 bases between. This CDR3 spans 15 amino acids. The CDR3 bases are TGTGCCAGCAGCCAAGTTCTCGGGGGCCAAGAGACCCAGTACTTC. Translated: CASSQVLGGQETQYF.

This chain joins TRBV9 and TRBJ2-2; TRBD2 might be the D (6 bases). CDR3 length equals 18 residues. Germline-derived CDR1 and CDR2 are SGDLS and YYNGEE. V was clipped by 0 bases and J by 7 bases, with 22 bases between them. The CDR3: CASSVGEGGPGRYGELFF. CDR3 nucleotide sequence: TGTGCCAGCAGCGTAGGGGAAGGAGGGCCAGGGAGGTACGGGGAGCTGTTTTTT.

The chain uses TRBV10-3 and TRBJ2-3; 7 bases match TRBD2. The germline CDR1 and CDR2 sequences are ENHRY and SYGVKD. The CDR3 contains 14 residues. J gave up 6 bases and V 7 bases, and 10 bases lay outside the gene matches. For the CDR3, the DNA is TGTGCCATCACCAAGCGGGGTAATCTGGATACGCAGTATTTT. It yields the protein CAITKRGNLDTQYF.

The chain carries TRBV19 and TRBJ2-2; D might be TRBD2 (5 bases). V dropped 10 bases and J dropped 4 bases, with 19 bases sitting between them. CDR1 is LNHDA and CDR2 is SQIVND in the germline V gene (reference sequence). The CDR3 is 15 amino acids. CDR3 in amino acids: CATSGGAKGTGELFF. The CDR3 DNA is TGTGCCACCTCAGGAGGCGCCAAGGGCACCGGGGAGCTGTTTTTT.

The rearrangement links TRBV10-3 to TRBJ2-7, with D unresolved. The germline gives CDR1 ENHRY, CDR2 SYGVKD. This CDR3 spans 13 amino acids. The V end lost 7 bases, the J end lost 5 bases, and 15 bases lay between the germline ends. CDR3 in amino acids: CAIKTGQQNEQYF. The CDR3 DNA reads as TGTGCCATCAAAACGGGTCAGCAAAACGAGCAGTACTTC.

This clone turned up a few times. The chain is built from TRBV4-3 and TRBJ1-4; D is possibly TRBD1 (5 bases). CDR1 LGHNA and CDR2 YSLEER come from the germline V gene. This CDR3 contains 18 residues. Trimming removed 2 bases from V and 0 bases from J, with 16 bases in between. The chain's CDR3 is CASSQLGRGGATNEKLFF. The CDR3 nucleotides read TGCGCCAGCAGCCAACTCGGGCGTGGGGGGGCAACTAATGAAAAACTGTTTTTT.

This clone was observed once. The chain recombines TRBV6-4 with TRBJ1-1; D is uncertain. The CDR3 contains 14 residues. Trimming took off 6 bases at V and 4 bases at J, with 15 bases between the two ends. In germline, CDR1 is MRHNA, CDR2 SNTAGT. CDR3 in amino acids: CASRTTHGTTEAFF. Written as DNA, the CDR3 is TGTGCCAGCAGAACCACCCATGGAACCACTGAAGCTTTCTTT.

The CDR3 protein is CASQGGLRNGYTF. The CDR3 DNA is TGTGCCTCCCAAGGGGGCCTAAGGAATGGCTACACCTTC. V gene TRBV4-2 combines with J gene TRBJ1-2; TRBD1 agrees at 7 bases. Trimming at V came to 11 bases and at J to 6 bases, leaving 12 bases not matched to a gene. The CDR3 runs 13 residues. CDR1 LGHNA and CDR2 YNFKEQ come from the germline V gene.

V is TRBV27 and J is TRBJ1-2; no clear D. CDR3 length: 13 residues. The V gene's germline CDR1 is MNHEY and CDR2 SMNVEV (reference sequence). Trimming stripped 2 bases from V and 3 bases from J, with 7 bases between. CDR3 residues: CASSLTADYGYTF. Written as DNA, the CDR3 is TGTGCCAGCAGTTTAACGGCAGACTATGGCTACACCTTC.

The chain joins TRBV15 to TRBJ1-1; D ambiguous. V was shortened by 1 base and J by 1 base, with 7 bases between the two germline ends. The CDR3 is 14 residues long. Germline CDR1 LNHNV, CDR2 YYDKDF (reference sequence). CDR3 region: CATSRAGENTEAFF. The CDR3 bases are TGTGCCACCAGCAGAGCCGGGGAGAACACTGAAGCTTTCTTT.